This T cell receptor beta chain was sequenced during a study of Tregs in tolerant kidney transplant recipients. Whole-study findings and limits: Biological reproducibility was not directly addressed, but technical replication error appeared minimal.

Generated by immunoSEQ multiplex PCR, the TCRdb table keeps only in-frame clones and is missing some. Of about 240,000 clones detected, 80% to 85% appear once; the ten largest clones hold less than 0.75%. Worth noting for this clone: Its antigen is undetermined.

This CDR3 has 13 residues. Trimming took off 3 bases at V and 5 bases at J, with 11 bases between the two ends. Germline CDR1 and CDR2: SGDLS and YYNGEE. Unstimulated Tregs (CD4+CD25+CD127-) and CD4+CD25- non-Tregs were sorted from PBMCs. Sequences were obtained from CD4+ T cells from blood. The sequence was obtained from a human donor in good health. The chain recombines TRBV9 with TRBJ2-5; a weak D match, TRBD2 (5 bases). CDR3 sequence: CASSAGFRETQYF. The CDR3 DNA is TGTGCCAGCAGCGCGGGGTTCCGGGAGACCCAGTACTTC.